The rows below give T cell receptor beta chains drawn from one sample of a study of CD8+CD57+ T cells in acquired aplastic anemia. TCRdb itself ran the reads through MiXCR, one entry per CDR3 protein. The table shows approximately 190,000 distinct CDR3 sequences, with nearly 50% occurring only once. The sequenced material came from sorted CD4+, CD8+, or CD8+CD57+ T cells (not recorded which) from PBMCs. These receptors were collected from a human donor with aplastic anemia. The CDR3 runs from the conserved cysteine through the conserved F or W. D genes are given only for firm matches. Some rows mark clone size as missing; the rest say once, few, many or name a class of expanded clone.

V	size	J	D	CDR3	DNA
TRBV7-9	-	TRBJ1-2	TRBD1	CASSRQGHGYTF	TGTGCCAGCAGCCGACAGGGACATGGCTACACCTTC
TRBV29-1	-	TRBJ2-1	TRBD2	CSVLGGLAVYNEQFF	TGCAGCGTCCTCGGGGGACTAGCGGTATACAATGAGCAGTTCTTC
TRBV20-1	many	TRBJ2-1	TRBD2	CSARTPGTSGSSYNEQFF	TGCAGTGCTAGGACTCCCGGGACTAGCGGGAGCTCCTACAATGAGCAGTTCTTC
TRBV24-1	few	TRBJ1-2	-	CATSGLVVDGYTF	TGTGCCACCAGTGGCCTAGTAGTGGATGGCTACACCTTC
TRBV5-1	-	TRBJ2-7	TRBD2	CASSPYSGGPSYEQYF	TGCGCCAGCAGCCCATATAGCGGGGGGCCCTCCTACGAGCAGTACTTC
TRBV5-6	-	TRBJ1-2	-	CASSLEGRDYGYTF	TGTGCCAGCAGCTTGGAAGGCAGAGACTATGGCTACACCTTC
TRBV7-2	-	TRBJ2-7	TRBD1	CASSPQGIEQYF	TGTGCCAGTAGTCCACAGGGGATCGAGCAGTACTTC
TRBV10-2	-	TRBJ2-7	-	CASNEGPPSLYEQYF	TGCGCCAGCAATGAGGGACCTCCTTCCCTTTACGAGCAGTACTTC
TRBV20-1	-	TRBJ2-7	-	CSARDLGAGTYEQYF	TGCAGTGCTAGAGATTTGGGCGCAGGGACCTACGAGCAGTACTTC
TRBV7-9	-	TRBJ1-2	-	CASSSSGEGYYGYTF	TGTGCCAGCAGCTCTTCCGGTGAGGGGTACTATGGCTACACCTTC
TRBV10-3	-	TRBJ2-7	-	CAISDGGRYYEQYF	TGTGCCATCAGTGACGGAGGGCGGTACTACGAGCAGTACTTC
TRBV10-2	-	TRBJ1-6	-	CASSEVGRGSPLHF	TGCGCCAGCAGTGAGGTGGGCCGTGGGTCACCCCTCCACTTT
TRBV10-3	-	TRBJ2-7	TRBD1	CATQGQGNEQYF	TGTGCCACCCAGGGACAGGGCAACGAGCAGTACTTC
TRBV2	-	TRBJ1-2	-	CASSFYIGTNYTF	TGTGCCAGCAGTTTCTATATCGGGACTAACTACACCTTC
TRBV7-3	-	TRBJ2-3	-	CASSFNSGDTQYF	TGTGCCAGCAGCTTCAACTCGGGTGATACGCAGTATTTT
TRBV24-1	-	TRBJ2-1	-	CATSENGAHYNEQFF	TGTGCCACCAGTGAAAACGGGGCACATTACAATGAGCAGTTCTTC
TRBV20-1	many	TRBJ1-1	TRBD1	CSAIGDRVRGTEAFF	TGCAGTGCTATTGGGGACAGGGTAAGGGGGACTGAAGCTTTCTTT
TRBV7-2	few	TRBJ2-7	TRBD2	CASSTTSGTYEQYF	TGTGCCAGCAGCACAACTAGCGGGACCTACGAGCAGTACTTC
TRBV29-1	-	TRBJ1-2	-	CSVEDRSGAYGYTF	TGCAGCGTTGAAGATCGGTCGGGGGCCTATGGCTACACCTTC
TRBV15	many	TRBJ2-3	-	CATSSAASTDTQYF	TGTGCCACCAGTTCCGCCGCGAGCACAGATACGCAGTATTTT
TRBV20-1	-	TRBJ2-5	-	CSARDPAETQYF	TGCAGTGCTAGAGATCCCGCAGAGACCCAGTACTTC
TRBV9	once	TRBJ1-4	TRBD1	CASSVAVGTGGEKLFF	TGTGCCAGCAGCGTAGCGGTTGGGACAGGGGGTGAAAAACTGTTTTTT
TRBV5-8	-	TRBJ1-5	-	CASSFSGDGNQPQHF	TGTGCCAGCAGCTTCTCGGGGGATGGCAATCAGCCCCAGCATTTT
TRBV5-4	-	TRBJ1-1	-	CASSPSTAGLGEAFF	TGTGCCAGCAGCCCCAGTACAGCGGGGTTAGGTGAAGCTTTCTTT
TRBV5-1	-	TRBJ2-7	TRBD1	CAGSSGQGGYEQYF	TGCGCCGGCAGCTCGGGACAGGGAGGCTACGAGCAGTACTTC
TRBV11-2	many	TRBJ2-1	-	CASSSSRGQRTYNEQFF	TGTGCCAGCAGCTCCTCCCGGGGCCAGCGGACCTACAATGAGCAGTTCTTC
TRBV19	-	TRBJ2-7	-	CASSIAAGGMQPYEQYF	TGTGCCAGTAGTATAGCGGCGGGCGGAATGCAGCCCTACGAGCAGTACTTC
TRBV6-1	-	TRBJ2-2	-	CASSQTQNTGELFF	TGTGCCAGCTCTCAGACCCAGAACACCGGGGAGCTGTTTTTT